One sample yielded the 12 T cell receptor beta chains listed below, sequenced in a study of spatial heterogeneity in lung cancer. General observations from the study: Tumor mutation count correlated with how many alpha and beta TCRs expanded intratumorally.

Antigen specificity for these receptors is unknown. Time point in this sample: sample taken at primary tumor resection. A single record per CDR3 protein comes from TCRdb applying MiXCR to the 5' RACE reads. The sample comprises 15,000 to 20,000 distinct CDR3 sequences, almost 6% of which are singletons, and under 13% rests with the top ten. The starting material was lung tumor tissue, obtained at surgery. All receptors come from a female donor with early-stage non-small cell lung cancer.

To note about this clonotype: This beta chain is off target for a library built for alpha chains, so its abundance means little. V and J are TRBV7-2 and TRBJ2-7; 9 bases align to TRBD2. Per the germline V gene, CDR1 is SGHTA and CDR2 is FQGNSA. V lost 5 bases and J lost 2; bases outside the gene matches: 7. The CDR3 is 15 residues long. The CDR3 DNA sequence: TGTGCCAGCAGCCCAGGACTAGCGAACACCTACGAGCAGTACTTC. This codes for CASSPGLANTYEQYF.

This clonotype showed up many times. This beta chain is off target for a library built for alpha chains, so its abundance means little. The chain uses TRBV30 and TRBJ2-7, with D possibly being TRBD1 or TRBD2 (6 bases each). This CDR3 comprises 15 residues. Trimming took 0 bases from V and 6 from J, leaving 18 bases between them. The germline V gene has CDR1 GTSNPN and CDR2 SVGIG (reference sequence). The CDR3 here is CAWSVNVEGVSEQYF. CDR3 in DNA: TGTGCCTGGAGTGTAAATGTGGAGGGGGTTTCCGAGCAGTACTTC. Using reference TRBV30 and TRBJ2-7 for the parts outside the CDR3, the full variable domain is SQTIHQWPATLVQPVGSPLSLECTVEGTSNPNLYWYRQAAGRGLQLLFYSVGIGQISSEVPQNLSASRPQDRQFILSSKKLLLSDSGFYLCAWSVNVEGVSEQYFGPGTRLTVT.

This clonotype has at least ten counts. This beta chain is off target for a library built for alpha chains, so its abundance means little. The chain carries TRBV20-1 and TRBJ1-2; D ambiguous. This CDR3 has 13 residues. Trimming shortened V by 0 bases and J by 1 base, and 6 bases separated the two germline ends. Germline CDR1 DFQATT, CDR2 SNEGSKA (reference sequence). Here the CDR3 DNA reads TGCAGTGCTAGAGATCAGCGTAACTATGGCTACACCTTC. Protein product: CSARDQRNYGYTF.

This clonotype was picked up many times. A library made for alpha chains picked up this beta chain off target, so its size means little. The J gene is TRBJ1-6, the V gene TRBV27, with D possibly being TRBD1 (5 bases). V lost 6 bases and J 9 bases, leaving 18 bases between the germline ends. CDR3 length: 15 amino acids. Germline loops: CDR1 MNHEY, CDR2 SMNVEV (reference sequence). CDR3 in amino acids: CASSIVGQGASPLHF. DNA of the CDR3: TGTGCCAGCAGCATAGTAGGGCAGGGCGCTTCACCCCTCCACTTT.

In its sample, this clonotype is medium-sized (0.01 to 0.1%). This beta chain came through as a stray read in a library set up for alpha chains, and its size says little. This chain connects TRBV2 to TRBJ1-1; perhaps TRBD1 as D (5 bases). This CDR3 spans 14 amino acids. Germline V gene data show CDR1 as SNHLY and CDR2 as FYNNEI. V was pared by 6 bases and J by 4 bases, with 15 bases between. In DNA, the CDR3 is TGTGCCAGCAGGTGGGGGACGGATCGCACTGAAGCTTTCTTT. As protein: CASRWGTDRTEAFF.

Comment on this clonotype: The library was designed around alpha chains, so this beta chain is a stray read whose abundance carries little weight. The rearrangement uses TRBV4-1 and TRBJ2-7, with D unclear. Germline CDR1 is MGHRA and CDR2 is YSYEKL. The CDR3 sequence is 16 residues long. Trimming removed 4 bases from V and 5 bases from J, with 21 bases in between. CDR3 DNA: TGCGCCAGCAGCCCGACGGTGGGGATAGAGAGTCACGAGCAGTACTTC. Encoded protein: CASSPTVGIESHEQYF.

The table lists this clonotype with many counts. In a library made to pick up alpha chains, this beta chain is a stray read with a size that means little. The chain joins TRBV5-1 to TRBJ2-5; the D gene is possibly TRBD1 (6 bases). V was pared by 6 bases and J by 2 bases, with 8 bases between. CDR1 is SGHRS and CDR2 is YFSETQ in the germline V gene. The CDR3 sequence is 12 residues long. The CDR3 DNA reads as TGCGCCAGCATCGGGACACAAGAGACCCAGTACTTC. It translates to CASIGTQETQYF.

Ten or more counts support this clonotype. Little can be read into the size of this beta chain, an off-target read in a library designed for alpha chains. The chain couples TRBV3-1 to TRBJ2-1, with a possible D match to TRBD2 (5 bases). The CDR3 runs to 13 residues. V was pared by 1 base and J by 8 bases, with 9 bases between. Per the germline V gene, CDR1 is LGHDT and CDR2 is YNNKEL (reference sequence). CDR3 region: CASSQVRGDEQFF. The CDR3 DNA is TGTGCCAGCAGCCAAGTCCGGGGTGATGAGCAGTTCTTC.

In this sample, this clonotype turned up many times. The size of this beta chain means little, since it is a stray read in a library made for alpha chains. The rearrangement uses TRBV20-1 and TRBJ2-1, with 12 bases lining up with TRBD2. J lost 5 bases, V lost 6 bases, and 2 bases had no gene match. The CDR3 contains 13 residues. Germline V gives CDR1 DFQATT, CDR2 SNEGSKA (reference sequence). The CDR3 DNA reads TGCAGTGCAAGGACTAGCGGGGACAATGAGCAGTTCTTC. This codes for CSARTSGDNEQFF.

This clonotype was seen a few times. Because the library targeted alpha chains, this beta chain is an off-target read whose size means little. The chain has TRBV18 and TRBJ2-7, with 9 bases matching TRBD1. The V gene's germline CDR1 is KGHSH and CDR2 LQKENI. Trimming at V came to 6 bases and at J to 6 bases, leaving 6 bases not matched to a gene. The CDR3 runs 13 residues. In DNA form, the CDR3 reads TGTGCCAGCTCTTCCACAGGGGGCGCCGAGCAGTACTTC. Its protein product is CASSSTGGAEQYF.

In this sample, this clonotype turned up many times. This beta chain slipped into a library made for alpha chains as a stray read, so its size is not meaningful. This chain connects TRBV12-3 or TRBV12-4 to TRBJ2-3; possible D gene TRBD1, 5 bases. The germline V and J ends were trimmed by 6 bases and 0 bases, with 13 bases remaining between them. This CDR3 has 15 amino acids. CDR3 DNA sequence: TGTGCCAGCAGACCTTCGACAGTTAGCACAGATACGCAGTATTTT. This sequence encodes CASRPSTVSTDTQYF.

In its sample, this clonotype was seen many times. The library was prepared for alpha chains; this beta chain is a stray read, so its frequency means little. The J gene is TRBJ2-6, the V gene TRBV28, with 7 positions matching TRBD1. This CDR3 contains 17 residues. Germline V lookup: CDR1 MDHEN, CDR2 SYDVKM. V gave up 6 bases and J gave up 2 bases; unmatched junction bases: 10. CDR3 protein: CASSHRQGRAGANVLTF. As DNA, the CDR3 is TGTGCCAGCAGCCATAGACAGGGAAGGGCTGGGGCCAACGTCCTGACTTTC.